The subject of this entry is one TCR beta chain. Fresh-frozen tumor tissue and more than two years of survival data were available for all. The germline CDR1 and CDR2 sequences are SGHTA and FQGNSA. Losses at the gene ends were 1 base for V and 5 bases for J; bases not matched to a gene: 7. The CDR3 sequence is 16 residues long. The data were taken from a study of glioma-infiltrating T cells after dendritic cell vaccination. The primer mix had 60 V beta and 13 J beta primers. Some clones are missing from TCRdb's copy, which holds only in-frame ones; the method was immunoSEQ multiplex PCR. Of tens of thousands of clones listed, about four fifths were seen once; the top ten hold roughly 35%.

Here the sequenced sample was blood, taken before dendritic cell vaccination. The TCR comes from a human donor with glioblastoma. The chain links TRBV7-2 to TRBJ2-7, with 11 bases identical to TRBD2. The CDR3, as DNA: TGTGCCAGCAGCTTAGAGGGACTAGCGGCTTGGGACGAGCAGTACTTC. This codes for CASSLEGLAAWDEQYF.